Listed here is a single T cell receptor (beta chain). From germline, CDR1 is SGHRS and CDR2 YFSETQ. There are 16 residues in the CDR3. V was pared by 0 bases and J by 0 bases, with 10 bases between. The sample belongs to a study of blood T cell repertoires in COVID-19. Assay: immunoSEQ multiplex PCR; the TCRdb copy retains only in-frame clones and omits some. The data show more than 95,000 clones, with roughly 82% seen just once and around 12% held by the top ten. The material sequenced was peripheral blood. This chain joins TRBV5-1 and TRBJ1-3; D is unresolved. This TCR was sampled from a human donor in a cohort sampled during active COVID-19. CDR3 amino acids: CASSLAGSNSGNTIYF. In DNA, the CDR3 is TGCGCCAGCAGCTTGGCCGGGTCTAACTCTGGAAACACCATATATTTT.